A single sample gave rise to the 27 T cell receptor beta chains below, sequenced in a study of shared clonotypes between healthy human individuals. This table comes from immunoSEQ multiplex PCR, and its TCRdb copy is limited to in-frame clones, with some not included. Here the sample spans approximately 640,000 clones, roughly 91% being singletons. Input material: memory CD8+ T cells from PBMCs. Indicated subset: CD45RO+ cells pooled with CCR7-negative TemRA cells. The receptors stem from a man younger than 35 in good health. Some clones in this sample may be carry-over from other donors' samples.

The chain has TRBV28 and TRBJ1-2; D is perhaps TRBD1 (5 bases). Germline-derived CDR1 and CDR2 are MDHEN and SYDVKM. This CDR3 is built from 13 residues. V dropped 5 bases and J dropped 3 bases, with 10 bases sitting between them. Here the CDR3 reads CASSPRVYYGYTF. CDR3 DNA: TGTGCCAGCAGTCCCAGGGTTTACTATGGCTACACCTTC.

CDR3 protein: CASSPFRAPRQPQHF. The CDR3 nucleotides are TGTGCCAGCAGTCCATTCCGGGCACCACGGCAGCCCCAGCATTTT. The chain uses TRBV27 and TRBJ1-5; no clear D. The CDR3 totals 15 residues. Trimming cost V 5 bases and J 7 bases, with 18 bases left between them. Germline-derived CDR1 and CDR2 are MNHEY and SMNVEV (reference sequence).

The V and J genes are TRBV28 and TRBJ2-3, with a weak D call TRBD1 (7 bases). The CDR3 is made up of 16 amino acids. In germline, CDR1 is MDHEN, CDR2 SYDVKM. Trimming pared 0 bases from V and 9 bases from J, leaving 19 bases between. CDR3 loop: CASSLWDGGGETTQYF. In DNA form, the CDR3 reads TGTGCCAGCAGTTTATGGGACGGAGGGGGCGAGACGACGCAGTATTTT.

Only one count was recorded for this clone. V is TRBV19 and J is TRBJ2-5, with 10 bases aligning to TRBD2. Per the germline V gene, CDR1 is LNHDA and CDR2 is SQIVND (reference sequence). The ends lost 4 bases at V and 5 bases at J; junction bases unmatched: 7. The length of the CDR3 is 15 residues. CDR3 DNA sequence: TGTGCCAGTAGTACCGGGACTAGCGAATGGGAGACCCAGTACTTC. Amino acids: CASSTGTSEWETQYF.

The V gene is TRBV27, the J gene TRBJ2-4, with D possibly matching TRBD1 (6 bases). The CDR3 has 18 amino acids. V was pared by 6 bases and J by 0 bases, with 21 bases between. Germline V gene sequence: CDR1 MNHEY, CDR2 SMNVEV (reference sequence). CDR3 bases: TGTGCCAGCAGCTCACCGCCGGGACAACTAATAGCCAAAAACATTCAGTACTTC. Translating it yields CASSSPPGQLIAKNIQYF.

The rearrangement joins TRBV13 to TRBJ2-5, with 13 bases identical to TRBD2. CDR1 is PRHDT, CDR2 FYEKMQ, per germline (reference sequence). This CDR3 contains 18 residues. The junction had 12 bases not matched to a gene; V was cut back by 4 bases and J by 4 bases. The CDR3 DNA sequence: TGTGCCAGCAGCTCCCCCGGACTAGCGGGAGATATAGGAGAGACCCAGTACTTC. Translating gives CASSSPGLAGDIGETQYF.

This chain connects TRBV7-9 to TRBJ1-1; D is undetermined. The CDR3 covers 15 residues. Per the germline V gene, CDR1 is SEHNR and CDR2 is FQNEAQ (reference sequence). Trimming cost V 1 base and J 0 bases, with 9 bases left between them. The CDR3 nucleotides are TGTGCCAGCAGCTTAGATCGGGGAGTGAACACTGAAGCTTTCTTT. Translating it yields CASSLDRGVNTEAFF.

This chain connects TRBV7-9 to TRBJ2-2; 9 nucleotides line up with TRBD2. Per germline, CDR1 SEHNR and CDR2 FQNEAQ (reference sequence). Losses at the gene ends were 4 bases for V and 7 bases for J; bases not matched to a gene: 10. The CDR3 spans 16 residues. In DNA form, the CDR3 reads TGTGCCAGCAGCTCTGGGCGGGAGGGCCGGATCGGGGAGCTGTTTTTT. Translating it yields CASSSGREGRIGELFF.

The chain employs TRBV29-1 and TRBJ1-1; 10 bases fit TRBD1. The ends lost 7 bases at V and 1 base at J; junction bases unmatched: 3. The CDR3 consists of 13 residues. Per the germline V gene, CDR1 is SQVTM and CDR2 is ANQGSEA. This chain's CDR3 is CSDGDRGNTEAFF. The CDR3 DNA follows: TGCAGCGACGGGGACAGGGGGAACACTGAAGCTTTCTTT.

The rearrangement uses TRBV10-2 and TRBJ1-2, with 8 bases that match TRBD1. The length of the CDR3 is 15 residues. Per the germline V gene, CDR1 is WSHSY and CDR2 is SAAADI. J gave up 5 bases and V 7 bases, and 12 bases lay outside the gene matches. Here the CDR3 DNA reads TGCGCCAGCACGTCCGACCTGACAGGGGAATATGGCTACACCTTC. Its protein product is CASTSDLTGEYGYTF.

The gene calls are TRBV19 and TRBJ2-7; 8 bases are a match to TRBD1. V lost 1 base and J lost 6; bases outside the gene matches: 8. The length of the CDR3 is 15 residues. The germline gives CDR1 LNHDA, CDR2 SQIVND (reference sequence). CDR3 sequence reads: CASSIVGQGPPEQYF. The CDR3 DNA is TGTGCCAGTAGTATAGTAGGACAGGGCCCTCCCGAGCAGTACTTC.

This clone was detected only a few times. The chain links TRBV27 to TRBJ1-1; D possibly corresponds to TRBD1 (6 bases). CDR1 MNHEY and CDR2 SMNVEV come from the germline V gene (reference sequence). The CDR3 covers 14 residues. Trimming left V 5 bases short and J 0 bases short, with 10 bases between. CDR3 DNA: TGTGCCAGCAGTCCCAGGGGAGTGAACACTGAAGCTTTCTTT. This translates into CASSPRGVNTEAFF.

The gene calls are TRBV4-3 and TRBJ2-7; D is unresolved. The CDR3 sequence is 15 residues long. Germline CDR1 reads LGHNA; CDR2 reads YSLEER. V was shortened by 0 bases and J by 0 bases, with 9 bases between the two germline ends. This CDR3 is CASSQERHSSYEQYF. CDR3 DNA: TGCGCCAGCAGCCAAGAGAGGCATAGCTCCTACGAGCAGTACTTC.

The genes are TRBV6-4 and TRBJ2-4; a weak D match, TRBD2 (6 bases). Germline lookup yields CDR1 MRHNA and CDR2 SNTAGT. V was clipped by 4 bases and J by 3 bases, with 16 bases between them. The length of the CDR3 is 16 residues. The CDR3 DNA follows: TGTGCCAGCAGTGCCAACCCTGGGGGAGGCAAAAACATTCAGTACTTC. Protein: CASSANPGGGKNIQYF.

This chain links TRBV5-1 with TRBJ2-3, with 10 bases lining up with TRBD2. The CDR3 length is 19 residues. Germline-derived CDR1 and CDR2 are SGHRS and YFSETQ. The junction had 19 bases not matched to a gene; V was cut back by 4 bases and J by 5 bases. The CDR3 spells CASSHGVLRTSGIGDTQYF. DNA for the CDR3: TGCGCCAGCAGCCATGGCGTCCTCCGCACTAGCGGGATCGGAGATACGCAGTATTTT. The full variable domain, with the rest looked up from reference TRBV5-1 and TRBJ2-3, is KAGVTQTPRYLIKTRGQQVTLSCSPISGHRSVSWYQQTPGQGLQFLFEYFSETQRNKGNFPGRFSGRQFSNSRSEMNVSTLELGDSALYLCASSHGVLRTSGIGDTQYFGPGTRLTVL.

The rearrangement joins TRBV5-1 to TRBJ1-2, with D perhaps matching TRBD1 (5 bases). This CDR3 is 15 amino acids long. V was trimmed by 4 bases and J by 3 bases, leaving 16 bases between them. The V gene's germline CDR1 is SGHRS and CDR2 YFSETQ. The CDR3 spells CASSPGHLSHYGYTF. CDR3 in DNA: TGCGCCAGCAGCCCTGGACACTTAAGCCACTATGGCTACACCTTC.

The chain carries TRBV27 and TRBJ2-7; 7 positions match TRBD2. The J segment lost 3 bases and the V segment lost 3 bases, leaving 5 bases of the junction unmatched. The germline gives CDR1 MNHEY, CDR2 SMNVEV (reference sequence). The CDR3 contains 14 residues. The CDR3 region is CASSFRGGGYEQYF. DNA of the CDR3: TGTGCCAGCAGTTTCCGCGGCGGGGGCTACGAGCAGTACTTC.

This rearrangement joins TRBV30 to TRBJ2-7; 11 bases align to TRBD1. V shed 3 bases, J shed 1 base, and the junction held 2 bases outside the gene matches. The CDR3 length is 14 residues. Germline CDR1 is GTSNPN and CDR2 is SVGIG (reference sequence). CDR3 DNA: TGTGCCTGGAGACGGGACAGGGGGTCCTACGAGCAGTACTTC. Its protein is CAWRRDRGSYEQYF.

This chain links TRBV2 with TRBJ2-1, with D perhaps matching TRBD1 or TRBD2 (5 bases each). This CDR3 has 15 residues. V was shortened by 7 bases and J by 0 bases, with 13 bases between the two germline ends. Per the germline V gene, CDR1 is SNHLY and CDR2 is FYNNEI. CDR3 bases: TGTGCCAGCAATTGGGACGGTAGCTCCTACAATGAGCAGTTCTTC. Its translation: CASNWDGSSYNEQFF. The full variable domain, rest sourced from reference TRBV2 and TRBJ2-1, is EPEVTQTPSHQVTQMGQEVILRCVPISNHLYFYWYRQILGQKVEFLVSFYNNEISEKSEIFDDQFSVERPDGSNFTLKIRSTKLEDSAMYFCASNWDGSSYNEQFFGPGTRLTVL.

This chain uses TRBV27 with TRBJ1-1; D perhaps matches TRBD1 (5 bases). Germline values: CDR1 MNHEY, CDR2 SMNVEV (reference sequence). V was cut by 1 base and J by 0 bases, with 9 bases left in between. The CDR3 consists of 15 residues. CDR3 protein: CASSLYQGVNTEAFF. CDR3 nucleotides: TGTGCCAGCAGTTTATATCAGGGTGTGAACACTGAAGCTTTCTTT.

The J gene is TRBJ2-1, the V gene TRBV7-9; 7 bases agree with TRBD2. With V trimmed by 5 bases and J by 0 bases, 13 bases remained unmatched. This CDR3 region has 18 residues. The V gene's germline CDR1 is SEHNR and CDR2 FQNEAQ (reference sequence). The CDR3 DNA reads as TGTGCCAGCAGCCAGCAACGGAGCGGGAAGAGCTCCTACAATGAGCAGTTCTTC. This codes for CASSQQRSGKSSYNEQFF.

The sample holds a few counts of this clone. This rearrangement joins TRBV7-2 to TRBJ1-1; D is possibly TRBD1 (6 bases). The germline V and J ends were trimmed by 6 bases and 3 bases, with 20 bases remaining between them. The CDR3 consists of 16 residues. CDR1 SGHTA and CDR2 FQGNSA come from the germline V gene. This CDR3 is CASSSTGGPFDTEAFF. The CDR3 coding sequence is TGTGCCAGCAGTTCTACCGGGGGCCCCTTTGACACTGAAGCTTTCTTT. Complete variable domain (other parts from reference TRBV7-2 and TRBJ1-1): GAGVSQSPSNKVTEKGKDVELRCDPISGHTALYWYRQSLGQGLEFLIYFQGNSAPDKSGLPSDRFSAERTGGSVSTLTIQRTQQEDSAVYLCASSSTGGPFDTEAFFGQGTRLTVV.

V gene TRBV19 combines with J gene TRBJ2-7; D unclear. Germline V CDR1 and CDR2: LNHDA, SQIVND (reference sequence). The CDR3 is 13 residues long. V was shortened by 5 bases and J by 4 bases, with 12 bases between the two germline ends. The CDR3 is CASSLDPVYEQYF. The CDR3, as DNA: TGTGCCAGTAGTTTGGACCCGGTATACGAGCAGTACTTC. The whole variable domain, filled in from reference TRBV19 and TRBJ2-7, reads DGGITQSPKYLFRKEGQNVTLSCEQNLNHDAMYWYRQDPGQGLRLIYYSQIVNDFQKGDIAEGYSVSREKKESFPLTVTSAQKNPTAFYLCASSLDPVYEQYFGPGTRLTVT.

The rearrangement joins TRBV4-3 to TRBJ2-7, with D possibly being TRBD2 (6 bases). Germline loops: CDR1 LGHNA, CDR2 YSLEER. The CDR3 is 16 amino acids. V was clipped by 0 bases and J by 2 bases, with 14 bases between them. CDR3 sequence: CASSQDVASEAYEQYF. The DNA of the CDR3 is TGCGCCAGCAGCCAAGATGTGGCTAGCGAAGCCTACGAGCAGTACTTC.

The V call is TRBV4-2, the J call TRBJ2-1, with 11 positions matching TRBD2. J was trimmed by 4 bases and V by 2 bases; bases with no gene match: 4. The CDR3 sequence is 16 residues long. Germline lookup yields CDR1 LGHNA and CDR2 YNFKEQ. The CDR3 nucleotides read TGTGCCAGCAGCCAACCCACTAGCGGGGGATACAATGAGCAGTTCTTC. This sequence encodes CASSQPTSGGYNEQFF.

The chain links TRBV6-6 to TRBJ1-4, with D unresolved. Germline CDR1 MNHNY, CDR2 SVGAGI (reference sequence). This CDR3 has 13 residues. With 7 bases removed from V and 4 bases from J, the gap between germline ends came to 10 bases. The CDR3 protein is CASTTALNEKLFF. In nucleotides, the CDR3 is TGTGCCAGCACGACGGCCCTTAATGAAAAACTGTTTTTT.

This chain links TRBV14 with TRBJ1-4, with a tentative D call TRBD1 (5 bases). CDR3 length: 15 amino acids. Deletions cut 2 bases from V and 4 bases from J, with 11 bases between. The germline CDR1 and CDR2 sequences are SGHDN and FVKESK. The CDR3 loop is CASSQYRDGNEKLFF. In DNA form, the CDR3 reads TGTGCCAGCAGCCAATACCGGGACGGTAATGAAAAACTGTTTTTT.